The 30 T cell receptor beta chains in this list originate from one sample, sequenced in a study of PD-1 and CTLA-4 blockade in melanoma. Profiled with immunoSEQ multiplex PCR; TCRdb holds only in-frame clones, not every one. This table has 25,000 to 35,000 clones, 75% to 95% appearing once. This material consisted of CD8+ T cells from peripheral blood, taken from a patient given anti-PD-1 treatment. The receptors were sampled from a human donor with melanoma.

The table lists this clone with a count of one. The rearrangement joins TRBV6-1 to TRBJ1-1; 8 bases align to TRBD1. This CDR3 contains 18 residues. With 1 base clipped from V and 5 bases from J, the junction kept 15 bases outside the gene matches. Germline values: CDR1 MNHNS, CDR2 SASEGT. The CDR3 protein is CASSEVSGGAFVRTEAFF. In DNA, the CDR3 is TGTGCCAGCAGTGAAGTCTCAGGGGGCGCGTTTGTAAGGACTGAAGCTTTCTTT.

The chain is built from TRBV30 and TRBJ1-1; D is undetermined. Germline V gene data show CDR1 as GTSNPN and CDR2 as SVGIG (reference sequence). V was trimmed by 6 bases and J by 4 bases, leaving 15 bases between them. This CDR3 has 13 residues. The CDR3 region has the DNA TGTGCCTGCCTTCAAGAGGGAAGCACTGAAGCTTTCTTT. It encodes CACLQEGSTEAFF.

The rearrangement uses TRBV12-3 or TRBV12-4 and TRBJ1-2; a possible D gene is TRBD1 (5 bases). The length of the CDR3 is 11 residues. V was pared by 4 bases and J by 10 bases, with 10 bases between. The CDR3 protein is CASSSDKDYTF. CDR3 bases: TGTGCCAGCAGTTCGGACAAGGACTACACCTTC.

The rearrangement links TRBV6-1 to TRBJ2-7; D is unresolved. Trimming removed 4 bases from V and 3 bases from J, with 25 bases in between. CDR3 length equals 18 residues. CDR1 is MNHNS and CDR2 is SASEGT in the germline V gene. DNA of the CDR3: TGTGCCAGCAGTGGGATTGAGCCCCCCCGTGTCGGAGTCTACGAGCAGTACTTC. This sequence encodes CASSGIEPPRVGVYEQYF.

The chain links TRBV4-2 to TRBJ2-7; 13 nucleotides agree with TRBD2. The CDR3 contains 17 residues. Unmatched junction bases numbered 4, after V lost 0 bases and J lost 2 bases. The V gene's germline CDR1 is LGHNA and CDR2 YNFKEQ. The CDR3 sequence is CASSQELAGGGAYEQYF. CDR3 DNA sequence: TGTGCCAGCAGCCAAGAACTAGCGGGAGGGGGGGCCTACGAGCAGTACTTC.

This chain joins TRBV9 and TRBJ2-7; 7 bases are shared with TRBD2. This CDR3 has 13 amino acids. CDR1 and CDR2 (germline): SGDLS, YYNGEE. V was clipped by 6 bases and J by 6 bases; unmatched bases: 9. The chain's CDR3 is CASNSGGESEQYF. CDR3 sequence (DNA): TGTGCCAGCAACTCGGGAGGCGAGAGCGAGCAGTACTTC. The whole variable domain, remainder taken from reference TRBV9 and TRBJ2-7, is DSGVTQTPKHLITATGQRVTLRCSPRSGDLSVYWYQQSLDQGLQFLIQYYNGEERAKGNILERFSAQQFPDLHSELNLSSLELGDSALYFCASNSGGESEQYFGPGTRLTVT.

This sequence joins TRBV19 and TRBJ2-1; TRBD2 is a possible D gene (6 bases). In germline, CDR1 is LNHDA, CDR2 SQIVND (reference sequence). The CDR3 spans 17 residues. V was shortened by 3 bases and J by 6 bases, with 21 bases between the two germline ends. CDR3 loop: CASSIRTPGTLINEQFF. DNA of the CDR3: TGTGCCAGTAGTATCCGAACCCCCGGGACTCTTATCAATGAGCAGTTCTTC.

V usage is TRBV14 and J usage is TRBJ2-7; weak D call: TRBD2 (6 bases). The germline gives CDR1 SGHDN, CDR2 FVKESK. V lost 4 bases to trimming and J lost 6 bases, with 19 bases between them. There are 15 residues in the CDR3. CDR3 sequence (DNA): TGTGCCAGCAGCCCGCGAGGACTATATAAGGGCGAGCAGTACTTC. Its protein is CASSPRGLYKGEQYF.

V gene TRBV7-8 combines with J gene TRBJ2-7; D call uncertain. The germline gives CDR1 SGHVS, CDR2 FQNEAQ. The V and J ends lost 1 base and 5 bases respectively, with 6 bases between them. The CDR3 consists of 12 residues. The chain's CDR3 is CASSLGSNEQYF. CDR3 DNA: TGTGCCAGCAGCTTAGGGTCCAACGAGCAGTACTTC.

This chain joins TRBV27 and TRBJ2-7; D remains unclear. Trimming removed 2 bases at V and 0 bases at J, with 8 bases between. CDR1 MNHEY and CDR2 SMNVEV come from the germline V gene (reference sequence). This CDR3 is 14 amino acids long. In DNA form, the CDR3 reads TGTGCCAGCAGTTTAAGACGGAGCTCCTACGAGCAGTACTTC. It is translated as CASSLRRSSYEQYF.

The genes are TRBV28 and TRBJ2-6; tentatively, D is TRBD1 or TRBD2 (5 bases each). Germline CDR1 reads MDHEN; CDR2 reads SYDVKM. The V end was cut by 6 bases, the J end by 4 bases, with 22 bases between. The CDR3 is 18 amino acids. CDR3 amino acids: CASRGWDRLEAGANVLTF. As DNA, the CDR3 is TGTGCCAGCAGGGGCTGGGACCGCCTGGAGGCGGGGGCCAACGTCCTGACTTTC.

The chain is built from TRBV6-1 and TRBJ1-1; D perhaps matches TRBD1 (5 bases). Germline loops: CDR1 MNHNS, CDR2 SASEGT. Trimming shortened V by 1 base and J by 8 bases, and 8 bases separated the two germline ends. This CDR3 is 12 amino acids long. CDR3 region: CASSEGGSEAFF. The CDR3 DNA sequence: TGTGCCAGCAGTGAAGGGGGGTCGGAAGCTTTCTTT.

The V gene is TRBV7-9, the J gene TRBJ1-2; D is uncertain. Trimming removed 3 bases from V and 3 bases from J, with 17 bases in between. Germline CDR1 reads SEHNR; CDR2 reads FQNEAQ (reference sequence). This CDR3 is 16 amino acids long. The CDR3 sequence is CASSFSTGPADYGYTF. The DNA of the CDR3 is TGTGCCAGCAGCTTCTCTACGGGCCCCGCCGACTATGGCTACACCTTC.

The chain has TRBV3-1 (or the pseudogene TRBV3-2) and TRBJ2-3; perhaps TRBD2 as D (7 bases). Trimming cost V 0 bases and J 3 bases, with 22 bases left between them. From germline, CDR1 is LGHDT and CDR2 YNNKEL (reference sequence). The CDR3 has 19 residues. The CDR3 DNA sequence: TGTGCCAGCAGCCAAGATATACGGGGGGCCGAGACACGTACAGATACGCAGTATTTT. Translating gives CASSQDIRGAETRTDTQYF.

In the case of this clone: The junction departs from germline at one end; a sequencing error may be responsible. The rearrangement links TRBV14 to TRBJ1-2, with D maybe TRBD1 (6 bases). This CDR3 contains 14 residues. Germline V gene lookup returns CDR1 SGHDN and CDR2 FVKESK. CDR3 region: CASSLVSDSSLLSF. The CDR3, as DNA: TGTGCCAGCAGCCTCGTCTCGGACAGCTCCCTCCTCTCCTTC. Looking up the rest from reference TRBV14 and TRBJ1-2 gives the full variable domain: EAGVTQFPSHSVIEKGQTVTLRCDPISGHDNLYWYRRVMGKEIKFLLHFVKESKQDESGMPNNRFLAERTGGTYSTLKVQPAELEDSGVYFCASSLVSDSSLLSFGSGTRLTVV.

This chain connects TRBV13 to TRBJ2-7; D possibly corresponds to TRBD1 (6 bases). Germline V gene data show CDR1 as PRHDT and CDR2 as FYEKMQ (reference sequence). Deletions cut 0 bases from V and 3 bases from J, with 9 bases between. The CDR3 has 14 amino acids. In nucleotides, the CDR3 is TGTGCCAGCAGCTTAGGGGGGGCTGGCTACGAGCAGTACTTC. Its translation is CASSLGGAGYEQYF.

This chain joins TRBV9 and TRBJ1-2; possible D gene TRBD1, 6 bases. The ends were cut back, 2 bases at V and 3 bases at J, with 14 bases in the middle. This CDR3 is 15 amino acids long. Germline V CDR1 and CDR2: SGDLS, YYNGEE. CDR3 in amino acids: CASSVAWDTDYGYTF. CDR3 sequence (DNA): TGTGCCAGCAGCGTGGCCTGGGACACCGACTATGGCTACACCTTC.

This chain links TRBV5-1 with TRBJ2-7, with TRBD2 as a possible D gene (5 bases). V dropped 4 bases and J dropped 3 bases, with 17 bases sitting between them. In germline, CDR1 is SGHRS, CDR2 YFSETQ. The CDR3 has 15 residues. The DNA for the CDR3 is TGCGCCAGCAGCCCCTCCCGGGGTCCGGTCTACGAGCAGTACTTC. This codes for CASSPSRGPVYEQYF.

The chain recombines TRBV30 with TRBJ2-6; 11 bases are a match to TRBD2. Germline CDR1 and CDR2: GTSNPN and SVGIG (reference sequence). The CDR3 length is 19 residues. The CDR3 DNA reads TGTGCTTGCGAAGGGGGACTAGCGGAAGGTGGGTCTGGGGCCAACGTCCTGACTTTC. It is translated as CACEGGLAEGGSGANVLTF. Full variable domain (outside the CDR3, taken from reference TRBV30 and TRBJ2-6): SQTIHQWPATLVQPVGSPLSLECTVEGTSNPNLYWYRQAAGRGLQLLFYSVGIGQISSEVPQNLSASRPQDRQFILSSKKLLLSDSGFYLCACEGGLAEGGSGANVLTFGAGSRLTVL.

The CDR3 coding sequence is TGTGCCAGCAGTTCTCCTTTCCTAGGCACTGAAGCTTTCTTT. Its protein product is CASSSPFLGTEAFF. This sequence joins TRBV13 and TRBJ1-1; D uncertain. V gave up 6 bases and J gave up 4 bases, with 15 bases separating them. Germline values: CDR1 PRHDT, CDR2 FYEKMQ (reference sequence). The CDR3 loop spans 14 amino acids.

Here the CDR3 DNA reads TGTGCCACCGGGACAGGCGATGAAAAACTGTTTTTT. It encodes CATGTGDEKLFF. This chain uses TRBV15 with TRBJ1-4, with 8 bases fitting TRBD1. With V trimmed by 8 bases and J by 6 bases, 2 bases remained unmatched. The CDR3 covers 12 residues. CDR1 and CDR2 from the germline V gene are LNHNV and YYDKDF (reference sequence).

J is TRBJ2-1 and V is TRBV5-5; D gene ambiguous. V shed 1 base and J shed 4 bases, with 15 bases lying between them. The germline V gene has CDR1 SGHKS and CDR2 YYEKEE (reference sequence). The CDR3 runs to 16 residues. As DNA, the CDR3 is TGTGCCAGCAGCTTGTTGAGAGAGACGCGGTACAATGAGCAGTTCTTC. Protein: CASSLLRETRYNEQFF.

The V and J genes are TRBV27 and TRBJ1-1, with D possibly TRBD1 on 5 matching bases. Trimming cost V 5 bases and J 2 bases, with 9 bases left between them. CDR3 length: 13 amino acids. Germline values: CDR1 MNHEY, CDR2 SMNVEV (reference sequence). CDR3 sequence: CASSHRSNTEAFF. The CDR3 nucleotides read TGTGCCAGCAGTCACAGGAGTAACACTGAAGCTTTCTTT.

In this sample, this clone turned up once. The V call is TRBV15, the J call TRBJ1-1, with D tentatively TRBD1 (5 bases). Germline CDR1 LNHNV, CDR2 YYDKDF (reference sequence). This CDR3 spans 15 amino acids. Trimming cost V 8 bases and J 0 bases, with 16 bases left between them. CDR3 in amino acids: CATSLRGDVNTEAFF. The CDR3 bases are TGTGCCACCTCCTTAAGGGGAGATGTGAACACTGAAGCTTTCTTT.

V is TRBV28 and J is TRBJ2-5; a possible D gene is TRBD2 (5 bases). The CDR3 has 12 residues. Per the germline V gene, CDR1 is MDHEN and CDR2 is SYDVKM. Trimming shortened V by 4 bases and J by 3 bases, and 6 bases separated the two germline ends. CDR3 amino acids: CASSSGKETQYF. The DNA for the CDR3 is TGTGCCAGCAGTTCCGGGAAAGAGACCCAGTACTTC.

The genes are TRBV10-2 and TRBJ2-1, with D uncertain. CDR3 length: 12 amino acids. The germline V gene has CDR1 WSHSY and CDR2 SAAADI. V lost 1 base, J lost 4 bases, and 2 bases lay in between. CDR3 loop: CASSELYNEQFF. In DNA form, the CDR3 reads TGCGCCAGCAGTGAGTTATACAATGAGCAGTTCTTC.

In its sample, this clone was seen once. V is TRBV28 and J is TRBJ2-7, with no clear D. V was pared by 5 bases and J by 3 bases, with 5 bases between. From germline, CDR1 is MDHEN and CDR2 SYDVKM. There are 11 residues in the CDR3. The CDR3 DNA follows: TGTGCCAGCAGTCAACTCTACGAGCAGTACTTC. Its protein product is CASSQLYEQYF.

The rearrangement links TRBV6-6 to TRBJ2-3, with 8 bases lining up with TRBD1. The germline V gene encodes CDR1 MNHNY and CDR2 SVGAGI (reference sequence). The CDR3 spans 15 residues. Trimming took 6 bases from V and 1 from J; bases not matched to a gene: 6. This CDR3 is CASRTGAFGTDTQYF. In DNA form, the CDR3 reads TGTGCCAGCAGGACAGGGGCGTTTGGCACAGATACGCAGTATTTT.

This clone was seen a handful of times. The J gene is TRBJ2-7, the V gene TRBV28, with D possibly TRBD2 on 6 matching bases. Germline lookup yields CDR1 MDHEN and CDR2 SYDVKM. V was pared by 3 bases and J by 1 base, with 16 bases between. The CDR3 has 16 amino acids. Here the CDR3 DNA reads TGTGCCAGCAGTTTCGGGGTCAGGAGGGTATCCTACGAGCAGTACTTC. Translation: CASSFGVRRVSYEQYF.

The chain carries TRBV29-1 and TRBJ2-7; D might be TRBD1 (6 bases). CDR3 length: 13 residues. Per germline, CDR1 SQVTM and CDR2 ANQGSEA. Trimming shortened V by 4 bases and J by 2 bases, and 12 bases separated the two germline ends. Written as DNA, the CDR3 is TGCAGCGTTGTTGAGGACAGTCCCTACGAGCAGTACTTC. Amino acid sequence: CSVVEDSPYEQYF.